Listed here are 19 T cell receptor beta chains from one sample, sequenced in a study of CD8+ T cells in alopecia areata. Extraction of RNA preceded its reverse transcription into cDNA, which served as the sequencing template. Produced via immunoSEQ multiplex PCR; TCRdb's table is partial and in-frame only. The sample has approximately 180,000 clones, around 64% seen once; the top ten hold more than 9.5%. The specimen comprised CD8+ T cells sorted from blood, sampled at week 0. These receptors originate from a human donor with alopecia areata.

This chain joins TRBV14 and TRBJ2-7; tentatively, D is TRBD1 (6 bases). The CDR3 spans 15 residues. The germline V and J ends were trimmed by 2 bases and 6 bases, with 17 bases remaining between them. The V gene's germline CDR1 is SGHDN and CDR2 FVKESK. CDR3 in DNA: TGTGCCAGCAGCCAATTTTACAGGGCCCACAGCGAGCAGTACTTC. This sequence encodes CASSQFYRAHSEQYF.

The CDR3 coding sequence is TGTGCCACCAGCAGATCGCGACTAGCGGGGGGCTCCTACAATGAGCAGTTCTTC. Translated: CATSRSRLAGGSYNEQFF. The chain uses TRBV15 and TRBJ2-1; TRBD2 agrees at 13 bases. Germline values: CDR1 LNHNV, CDR2 YYDKDF (reference sequence). The CDR3 has 18 amino acids. V gave up 2 bases and J gave up 0 bases; unmatched junction bases: 4.

This chain links TRBV15 with TRBJ2-7; D gene ambiguous. V gave up 5 bases and J gave up 3 bases, with 8 bases separating them. Germline V CDR1 and CDR2: LNHNV, YYDKDF (reference sequence). CDR3 size: 12 residues. CDR3 in amino acids: CATSGVNYEQYF. The CDR3 nucleotides read TGTGCCACCAGCGGAGTGAACTACGAGCAGTACTTC.

The rearrangement links TRBV19 to TRBJ2-7; 7 nucleotides match TRBD1. The CDR3 totals 17 residues. V lost 6 bases and J lost 2; bases outside the gene matches: 16. Looked up from germline, CDR1 is LNHDA and CDR2 is SQIVND (reference sequence). CDR3 nucleotides: TGTGCCAGTAGCCGGCGACCGATAACAGGGGTCCCCTACGAGCAGTACTTC. This encodes CASSRRPITGVPYEQYF.

V usage is TRBV7-6 and J usage is TRBJ2-7; 9 bases fit TRBD1. Germline-derived CDR1 and CDR2 are SGHVS and FNYEAQ. Germline trimming cut 5 bases from V and 5 bases from J; bases unmatched to any gene: 10. The CDR3 runs 15 residues. The CDR3 nucleotides are TGTGCCAGCAGCCTACGGACAGGGGATAACCACGAGCAGTACTTC. It codes for CASSLRTGDNHEQYF.

CDR3 amino acids: CSVEGAKDHPQETQYF. The CDR3 DNA reads TGCAGCGTTGAAGGGGCCAAGGACCATCCCCAAGAGACCCAGTACTTC. The chain employs TRBV29-1 and TRBJ2-5; no definite D call. Germline lookup yields CDR1 SQVTM and CDR2 ANQGSEA. CDR3 length: 16 residues. V dropped 1 base and J dropped 1 base, with 16 bases sitting between them.

The CDR3 DNA reads as TGTGCCATCAGTGATCGAGGCGGGGGGTTCAATGAGCAGTTCTTC. It translates to CAISDRGGGFNEQFF. This chain links TRBV10-3 with TRBJ2-1; 8 nucleotides agree with TRBD2. The CDR3 extends over 15 amino acids. V gave up 3 bases and J gave up 6 bases; unmatched junction bases: 7. Germline values: CDR1 ENHRY, CDR2 SYGVKD.

With regard to this clone: Additional DNA sequences in this sample encode the identical CDR3. The DNA of the CDR3 is TGTGCCATAGGCGTAGCCGGGGAGCTGTTTTTT. It encodes CAIGVAGELFF. The chain joins TRBV6-6 to TRBJ2-2; D unclear. Germline CDR1 is MNHNY and CDR2 is SVGAGI (reference sequence). Trimming took off 10 bases at V and 6 bases at J, with 9 bases between the two ends. The CDR3 has 11 residues.

The rearrangement joins TRBV5-6 to TRBJ2-2, with 8 bases fitting TRBD1. This CDR3 spans 16 amino acids. J was trimmed by 3 bases and V by 4 bases; bases with no gene match: 8. Germline CDR1 and CDR2: SGHDT and YYEEEE. CDR3 protein: CASSETDRVDTGELFF. The DNA of the CDR3 is TGTGCCAGCAGCGAAACGGACAGGGTGGACACCGGGGAGCTGTTTTTT. Drawing the rest from reference TRBV5-6 and TRBJ2-2, the complete variable domain is DAGVTQSPTHLIKTRGQQVTLRCSPKSGHDTVSWYQQALGQGPQFIFQYYEEEERQRGNFPDRFSGHQFPNYSSELNVNALLLGDSALYLCASSETDRVDTGELFFGEGSRLTVL.

J is TRBJ2-4 and V is TRBV27; 9 bases fit TRBD2. Germline lookup yields CDR1 MNHEY and CDR2 SMNVEV (reference sequence). V lost 5 bases to trimming and J lost 4 bases; unmatched junction nucleotides: 3. CDR3 length: 14 residues. The CDR3 sequence is CASSRAGGKNIQYF. The CDR3 DNA reads TGTGCCAGCAGTCGGGCGGGGGGGAAAAACATTCAGTACTTC.

The chain carries TRBV29-1 and TRBJ1-2, with D possibly TRBD1 on 5 matching bases. This CDR3 has 13 amino acids. CDR1 is SQVTM, CDR2 ANQGSEA, per germline. Trimming shortened V by 7 bases and J by 4 bases, and 16 bases separated the two germline ends. The CDR3 DNA sequence: TGCAGCGCCGGCCGTGAGGGGAGCTATGGCTACACCTTC. As protein: CSAGREGSYGYTF.

This rearrangement joins TRBV9 to TRBJ2-2, with 7 bases lining up with TRBD1. V dropped 3 bases and J dropped 5; count of bases not matched to a gene: 7. In germline, CDR1 is SGDLS, CDR2 YYNGEE. The CDR3 is 15 amino acids. CDR3 sequence: CASSASGGDTGELFF. In DNA, the CDR3 is TGTGCCAGCAGCGCCTCAGGGGGAGATACCGGGGAGCTGTTTTTT.

This chain joins TRBV30 and TRBJ2-2, with 9 bases matching TRBD1. V was pared by 7 bases and J by 6 bases, with 6 bases of the junction left unmatched. This CDR3 spans 13 amino acids. Germline V gives CDR1 GTSNPN, CDR2 SVGIG (reference sequence). CDR3 amino acids: CASPGQGAGELFF. DNA of the CDR3: TGTGCCTCGCCGGGACAGGGCGCCGGGGAGCTGTTTTTT. Looking up the rest from reference TRBV30 and TRBJ2-2 gives the full variable domain: SQTIHQWPATLVQPVGSPLSLECTVEGTSNPNLYWYRQAAGRGLQLLFYSVGIGQISSEVPQNLSASRPQDRQFILSSKKLLLSDSGFYLCASPGQGAGELFFGEGSRLTVL.

This clone was recorded only once. Other DNA sequences in this specimen translate into the identical CDR3. V is TRBV29-1 and J is TRBJ1-1, with D unresolved. The CDR3 runs to 10 residues. V was clipped by 6 bases and J by 1 base, with 3 bases between them. Germline V lookup: CDR1 SQVTM, CDR2 ANQGSEA. DNA for the CDR3: TGCAGCGTGGAGAACACTGAAGCTTTCTTT. Amino acid sequence: CSVENTEAFF. Filled out from reference TRBV29-1 and TRBJ1-1, the complete variable domain reads SAVISQKPSRDICQRGTSLTIQCQVDSQVTMMFWYRQQPGQSLTLIATANQGSEATYESGFVIDKFPISRPNLTFSTLTVSNMSPEDSSIYLCSVENTEAFFGQGTRLTVV.

Written as DNA, the CDR3 is TGTGCCAGCAGCCCGACAGGGAATTTCTACAATGAGCAGTTCTTC. Protein sequence: CASSPTGNFYNEQFF. The chain has TRBV7-8 and TRBJ2-1; 7 bases line up with TRBD1. The length of the CDR3 is 15 residues. Germline V gene data show CDR1 as SGHVS and CDR2 as FQNEAQ. The trim removed 5 bases at V and 3 bases at J, leaving 7 bases unmatched.

The chain uses TRBV5-1 and TRBJ1-2; maybe TRBD1 (5 bases). Trimming shortened V by 2 bases and J by 8 bases, and 10 bases separated the two germline ends. The CDR3 contains 12 residues. The V gene's germline CDR1 is SGHRS and CDR2 YFSETQ. Here the CDR3 DNA reads TGCGCCAGCAGCTTAAAGGGGAAAGGCTACACCTTC. It translates to CASSLKGKGYTF.

This clone was seen a few times. DNA for the CDR3: TGTGCCATCAGTGAGACGCCATCCGAACGGACAGGGATTGAAGATGAGCAGTTCTTC. Its translation is CAISETPSERTGIEDEQFF. The chain combines TRBV10-3 with TRBJ2-1, with TRBD1 identical over 8 bases. Per the germline V gene, CDR1 is ENHRY and CDR2 is SYGVKD. V lost 2 bases, J lost 8 bases, and 20 bases stayed unmatched. The CDR3 loop spans 19 amino acids.

This clone is medium-sized by share. V and J are TRBV27 and TRBJ2-3; 7 bases fit TRBD1. CDR3 size: 17 residues. From germline, CDR1 is MNHEY and CDR2 SMNVEV (reference sequence). The V segment lost 5 bases and the J segment 4 bases; nucleotides outside the gene matches: 15. The CDR3 reads CASSLTQGPPPADTQYF. The CDR3 DNA reads as TGTGCCAGCAGTCTTACACAGGGGCCGCCGCCCGCAGATACGCAGTATTTT.

A single count supports this clone. The J gene is TRBJ2-7, the V gene TRBV27; D is undetermined. Per germline, CDR1 MNHEY and CDR2 SMNVEV (reference sequence). V was pared by 6 bases and J by 3 bases, with 18 bases between. The CDR3 length is 15 residues. The CDR3 loop is CASRHYTGPRYEQYF. The CDR3 DNA is TGTGCCAGCAGACATTATACCGGGCCGCGCTACGAGCAGTACTTC.